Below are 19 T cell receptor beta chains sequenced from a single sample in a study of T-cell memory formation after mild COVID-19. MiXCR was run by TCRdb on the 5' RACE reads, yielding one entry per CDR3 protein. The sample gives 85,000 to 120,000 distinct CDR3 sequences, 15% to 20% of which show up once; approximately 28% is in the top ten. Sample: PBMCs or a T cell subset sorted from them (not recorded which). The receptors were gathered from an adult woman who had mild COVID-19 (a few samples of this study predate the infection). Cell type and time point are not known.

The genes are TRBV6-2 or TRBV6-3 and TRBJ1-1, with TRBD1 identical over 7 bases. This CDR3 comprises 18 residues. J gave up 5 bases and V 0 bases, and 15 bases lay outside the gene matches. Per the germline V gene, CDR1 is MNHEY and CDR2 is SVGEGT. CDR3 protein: CASSYSKLTGSGYTEAFF. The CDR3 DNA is TGTGCCAGCAGTTACTCGAAGCTGACAGGGAGCGGTTATACTGAAGCTTTCTTT.

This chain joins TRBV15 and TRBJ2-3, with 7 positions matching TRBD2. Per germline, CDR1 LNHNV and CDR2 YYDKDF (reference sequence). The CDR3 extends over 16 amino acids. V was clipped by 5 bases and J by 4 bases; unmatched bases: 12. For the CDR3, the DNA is TGTGCCACCAGCGAGCGGGATGGGGAGTGGGCAGATACGCAGTATTTT. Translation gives CATSERDGEWADTQYF. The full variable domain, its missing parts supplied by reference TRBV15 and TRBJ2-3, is DAMVIQNPRYQVTQFGKPVTLSCSQTLNHNVMYWYQQKSSQAPKLLFHYYDKDFNNEADTPDNFQSRRPNTSFCFLDIRSPGLGDTAMYLCATSERDGEWADTQYFGPGTRLTVL.

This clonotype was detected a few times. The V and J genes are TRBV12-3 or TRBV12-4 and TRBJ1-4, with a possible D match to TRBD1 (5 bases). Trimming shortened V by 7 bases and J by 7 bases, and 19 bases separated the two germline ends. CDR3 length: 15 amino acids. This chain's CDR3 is CASIDQGGWGEKLFF. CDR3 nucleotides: TGTGCCAGCATCGACCAGGGAGGTTGGGGTGAAAAACTGTTTTTT.

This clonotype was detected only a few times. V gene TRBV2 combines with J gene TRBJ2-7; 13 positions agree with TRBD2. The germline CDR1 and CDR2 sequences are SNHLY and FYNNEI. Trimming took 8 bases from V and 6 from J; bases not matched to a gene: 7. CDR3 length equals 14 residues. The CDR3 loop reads CASQPGLAGAEQYF. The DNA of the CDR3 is TGTGCCAGCCAACCTGGACTAGCGGGGGCCGAGCAGTACTTC. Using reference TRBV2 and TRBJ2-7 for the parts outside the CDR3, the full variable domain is EPEVTQTPSHQVTQMGQEVILRCVPISNHLYFYWYRQILGQKVEFLVSFYNNEISEKSEIFDDQFSVERPDGSNFTLKIRSTKLEDSAMYFCASQPGLAGAEQYFGPGTRLTVT.

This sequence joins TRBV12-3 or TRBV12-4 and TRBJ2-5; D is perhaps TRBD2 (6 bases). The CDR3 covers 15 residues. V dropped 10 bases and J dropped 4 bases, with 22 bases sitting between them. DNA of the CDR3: TGTGCCACCACTCCATCCGGGGGAGGCGGAGAGACCCAGTACTTC. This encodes CATTPSGGGGETQYF.

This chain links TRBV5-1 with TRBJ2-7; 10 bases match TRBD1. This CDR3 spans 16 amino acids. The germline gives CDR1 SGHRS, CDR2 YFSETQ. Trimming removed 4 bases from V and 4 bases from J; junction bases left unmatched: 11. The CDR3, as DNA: TGCGCCAGCAGCACCTCCGGGACAGGGGACGCTTACGAGCAGTACTTC. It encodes CASSTSGTGDAYEQYF.

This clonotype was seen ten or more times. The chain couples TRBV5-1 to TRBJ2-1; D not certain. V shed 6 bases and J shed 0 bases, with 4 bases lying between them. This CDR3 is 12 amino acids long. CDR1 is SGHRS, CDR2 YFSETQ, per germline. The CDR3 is CASISSYNEQFF. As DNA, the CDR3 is TGCGCCAGCATTAGCTCCTACAATGAGCAGTTCTTC.

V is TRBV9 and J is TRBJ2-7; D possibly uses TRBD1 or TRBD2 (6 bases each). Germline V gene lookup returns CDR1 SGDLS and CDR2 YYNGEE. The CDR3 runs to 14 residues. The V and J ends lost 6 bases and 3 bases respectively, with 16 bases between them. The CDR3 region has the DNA TGTGCCAGCAATGGAGGGGACAAGTTCTACGAGCAGTACTTC. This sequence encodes CASNGGDKFYEQYF.

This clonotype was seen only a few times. The CDR3 DNA sequence: TGCGCCAGCAGCTTTACAGGGTTTTACAATGAGCAGTTCTTC. It is translated as CASSFTGFYNEQFF. The chain combines TRBV5-1 with TRBJ2-1, with D tentatively TRBD1 (6 bases). This CDR3 comprises 14 residues. Germline V CDR1 and CDR2: SGHRS, YFSETQ. The ends were cut back, 2 bases at V and 4 bases at J, with 10 bases in the middle.

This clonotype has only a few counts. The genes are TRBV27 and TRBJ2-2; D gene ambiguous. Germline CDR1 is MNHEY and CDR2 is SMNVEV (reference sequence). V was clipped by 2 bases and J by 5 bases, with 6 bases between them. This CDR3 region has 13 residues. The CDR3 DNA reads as TGTGCCAGCAGTTTAATGGTTACCGGGGAGCTGTTTTTT. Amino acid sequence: CASSLMVTGELFF.

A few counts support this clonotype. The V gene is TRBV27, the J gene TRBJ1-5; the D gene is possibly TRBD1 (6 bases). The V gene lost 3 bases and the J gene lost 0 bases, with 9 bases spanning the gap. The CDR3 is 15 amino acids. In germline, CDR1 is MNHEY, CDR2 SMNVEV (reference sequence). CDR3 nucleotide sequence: TGTGCCAGCAGTTTGGGGGCCCTTAGCAATCAGCCCCAGCATTTT. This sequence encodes CASSLGALSNQPQHF.

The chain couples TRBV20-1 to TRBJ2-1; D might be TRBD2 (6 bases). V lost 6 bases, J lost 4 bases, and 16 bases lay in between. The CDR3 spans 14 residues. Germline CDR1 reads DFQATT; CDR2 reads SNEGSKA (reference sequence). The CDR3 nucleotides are TGCAGTGCACGGGAGCGGGCCGCTTACAATGAGCAGTTCTTC. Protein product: CSARERAAYNEQFF.

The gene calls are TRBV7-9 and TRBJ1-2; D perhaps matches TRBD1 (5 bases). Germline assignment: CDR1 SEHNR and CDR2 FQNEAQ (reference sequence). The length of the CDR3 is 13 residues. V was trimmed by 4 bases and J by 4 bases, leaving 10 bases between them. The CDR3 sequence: CASSYDSGYGYTF. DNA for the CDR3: TGTGCCAGCAGCTATGACAGTGGCTATGGCTACACCTTC.

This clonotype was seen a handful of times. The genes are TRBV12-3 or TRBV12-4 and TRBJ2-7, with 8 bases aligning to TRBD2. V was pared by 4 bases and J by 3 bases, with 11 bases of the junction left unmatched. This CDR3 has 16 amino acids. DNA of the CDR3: TGTGCCAGCAGTTCCTCCGGGGGGGGGAGACACTACGAGCAGTACTTC. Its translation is CASSSSGGGRHYEQYF.

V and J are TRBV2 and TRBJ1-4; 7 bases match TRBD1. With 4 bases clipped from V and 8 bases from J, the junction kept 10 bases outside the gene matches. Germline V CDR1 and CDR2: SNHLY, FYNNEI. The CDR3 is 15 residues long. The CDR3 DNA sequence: TGTGCCAGCAGTGGAGGAGGGGGCCGGAGGGAAAAACTGTTTTTT. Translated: CASSGGGGRREKLFF.

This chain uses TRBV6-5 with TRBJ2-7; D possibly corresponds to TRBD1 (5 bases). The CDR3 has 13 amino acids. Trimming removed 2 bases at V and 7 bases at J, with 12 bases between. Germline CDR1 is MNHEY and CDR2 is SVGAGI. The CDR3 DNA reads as TGTGCCAGCAGTTACGAAGGACATCAAGAGCAGTACTTC. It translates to CASSYEGHQEQYF.

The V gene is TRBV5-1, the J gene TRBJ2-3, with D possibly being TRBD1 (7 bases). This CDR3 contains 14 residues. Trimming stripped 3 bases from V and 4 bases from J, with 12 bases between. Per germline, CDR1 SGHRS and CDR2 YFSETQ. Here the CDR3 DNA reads TGCGCCAGCAGCTGGGGGGACAGCGCAGATACGCAGTATTTT. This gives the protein CASSWGDSADTQYF.

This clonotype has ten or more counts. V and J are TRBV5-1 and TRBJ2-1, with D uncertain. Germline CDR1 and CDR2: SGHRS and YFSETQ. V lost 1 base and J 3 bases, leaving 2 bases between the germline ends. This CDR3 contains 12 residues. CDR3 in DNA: TGCGCCAGCAGCTTGAACTACAATGAGCAGTTCTTC. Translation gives CASSLNYNEQFF.

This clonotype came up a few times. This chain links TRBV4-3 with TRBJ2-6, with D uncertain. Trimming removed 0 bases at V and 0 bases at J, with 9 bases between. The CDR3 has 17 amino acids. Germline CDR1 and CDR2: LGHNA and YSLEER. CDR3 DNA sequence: TGCGCCAGCAGCCAAGAGTACAGCAGCTCTGGGGCCAACGTCCTGACTTTC. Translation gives CASSQEYSSSGANVLTF.